This T cell receptor (beta chain) was observed in a study of cytomegalovirus exposure and HLA in healthy donors. PCR was performed using 60 Vbeta and 13 Jbeta primers. Sequencing was performed with immunoSEQ multiplex PCR; in TCRdb, only in-frame clones are kept and a portion is missing. Found here are about 190,000 clones, less than 90% of them singletons; the top ten hold less than 0.4%. The CDR3 runs 16 residues. In germline, CDR1 is MNHEY, CDR2 SMNVEV (reference sequence). Trimming took off 5 bases at V and 2 bases at J, with 16 bases between the two ends. The TCR originated in a woman aged 25 to 39 in good health and CMV-seronegative. The rearrangement joins TRBV27 to TRBJ1-5; D might be TRBD1 (5 bases). Sequencing was carried out using PBMCs. This CDR3 reads CASSPRTWGGNQPQHF. CDR3 in DNA: TGTGCCAGCAGTCCAAGGACCTGGGGGGGCAATCAGCCCCAGCATTTT.